The 32 T cell receptor beta chains below come from one sample, sequenced in a study of T cell repertoires in cytomegalovirus infection. From the reads, TCRdb called clonotypes with MiXCR, one entry per CDR3 protein. This table has more than 85,000 distinct CDR3 sequences, approximately 16% appearing once. The specimen sequenced was PBMCs. All receptors come from a human donor in good health (CMV status not recorded). Some clones in this sample may be carry-over from other donors' samples.

This clonotype has only a few counts. The chain links TRBV28 to TRBJ2-1; D is undetermined. The ends were cut back, 6 bases at V and 8 bases at J, with 23 bases in the middle. Germline CDR1 MDHEN, CDR2 SYDVKM. The CDR3 covers 16 residues. The CDR3 DNA follows: TGTGCCAGCAGGGGGTTTGTGGCGGCGAAAATGTATGAGCAGTTCTTC. Translation: CASRGFVAAKMYEQFF. Variable domain in full (rest from reference TRBV28 and TRBJ2-1): DVKVTQSSRYLVKRTGEKVFLECVQDMDHENMFWYRQDPGLGLRLIYFSYDVKMKEKGDIPEGYSVSREKKERFSLILESASTNQTSMYLCASRGFVAAKMYEQFFGPGTRLTVL.

The genes are TRBV11-2 and TRBJ2-3, with 11 bases lining up with TRBD2. The V gene end was trimmed by 2 bases and the J gene end by 4 bases; junction bases not matched to a gene: 5. In germline, CDR1 is SGHAT, CDR2 FQNNGV. The CDR3 length is 16 residues. CDR3 DNA sequence: TGTGCCAGCAGCTTATGGGGGACTAGCGGCGCAGATACGCAGTATTTT. It yields the protein CASSLWGTSGADTQYF. Variable domain in full (rest from reference TRBV11-2 and TRBJ2-3): EAGVAQSPRYKIIEKRQSVAFWCNPISGHATLYWYQQILGQGPKLLIQFQNNGVVDDSQLPKDRFSAERLKGVDSTLKIQPAKLEDSAVYLCASSLWGTSGADTQYFGPGTRLTVL.

This clonotype has ten or more counts. The chain recombines TRBV7-2 with TRBJ2-5, with 7 bases fitting TRBD1. The J segment lost 4 bases and the V segment lost 5 bases, leaving 10 bases of the junction unmatched. The CDR3 consists of 15 residues. Per germline, CDR1 SGHTA and CDR2 FQGNSA. CDR3 DNA sequence: TGTGCCAGCAGCCCTTCGGGACAGCATCGAGAGACCCAGTACTTC. It codes for CASSPSGQHRETQYF.

This clonotype has just a few counts. The chain couples TRBV4-3 to TRBJ1-2; a possible D gene is TRBD1 (5 bases). The CDR3 contains 15 residues. Germline loops: CDR1 LGHNA, CDR2 YSLEER. Trimming left V 2 bases short and J 5 bases short, with 15 bases between. The CDR3 DNA follows: TGCGCCAGCAGCCAAACATCGGGACGGCCATATGGCTACACCTTC. This translates into CASSQTSGRPYGYTF.

The chain is built from TRBV2 and TRBJ1-2, with a tentative D call TRBD1 (5 bases). V lost 5 bases and J lost 1, with 11 bases in between. This CDR3 is 14 amino acids long. Germline-derived CDR1 and CDR2 are SNHLY and FYNNEI. The CDR3 coding sequence is TGTGCCAGCAGTACCCAAGGGGTTAACTATGGCTACACCTTC. Amino acids: CASSTQGVNYGYTF. The variable domain in full, with the rest retrieved from reference TRBV2 and TRBJ1-2, is EPEVTQTPSHQVTQMGQEVILRCVPISNHLYFYWYRQILGQKVEFLVSFYNNEISEKSEIFDDQFSVERPDGSNFTLKIRSTKLEDSAMYFCASSTQGVNYGYTFGSGTRLTVV.

This clonotype occurred many times. This chain joins TRBV6-1 and TRBJ1-5; D is ambiguous. Trimming shortened V by 10 bases and J by 4 bases, and 17 bases separated the two germline ends. CDR3 length equals 14 residues. CDR1 is MNHNS, CDR2 SASEGT, per germline. The CDR3 loop reads CAIGEGWENQPQHF. As DNA, the CDR3 is TGTGCCATCGGCGAAGGGTGGGAAAATCAGCCCCAGCATTTT.

This clonotype has just a few counts. This chain links TRBV6-2 or TRBV6-3 with TRBJ2-3, with D hard to call. There are 15 residues in the CDR3. Germline CDR1 and CDR2: MNHEY and SVGEGT. V was pared by 7 bases and J by 0 bases, with 14 bases between. The CDR3 region has the DNA TGTGCCAGCACCAGAGCCTCTCCTAGCACAGATACGCAGTATTTT. Translation gives CASTRASPSTDTQYF.

The V and J genes are TRBV4-2 and TRBJ2-7, with TRBD2 matching over 13 bases. There are 15 residues in the CDR3. V lost 3 bases and J lost 4; bases outside the gene matches: 3. The germline gives CDR1 LGHNA, CDR2 YNFKEQ. The CDR3 reads CASSHQLAGGYEQYF. The CDR3 DNA sequence: TGTGCCAGCAGCCACCAACTAGCGGGGGGGTACGAGCAGTACTTC.

This clonotype was detected ten times or more. The J gene is TRBJ2-1, the V gene TRBV7-9, with D possibly being TRBD2 (6 bases). V gave up 4 bases and J gave up 7 bases, with 17 bases separating them. The germline CDR1 and CDR2 sequences are SEHNR and FQNEAQ (reference sequence). This CDR3 has 15 amino acids. CDR3 amino acids: CASSSGGDGVNEQFF. Written as DNA, the CDR3 is TGTGCCAGCAGCTCGGGCGGGGACGGGGTTAATGAGCAGTTCTTC.

The sample holds a few counts of this clonotype. The chain employs TRBV28 and TRBJ1-1; 7 bases are a match to TRBD1. The CDR3 extends over 13 amino acids. Germline CDR1 and CDR2: MDHEN and SYDVKM. The V gene end was trimmed by 7 bases and the J gene end by 3 bases; junction bases not matched to a gene: 5. In DNA, the CDR3 is TGTGCCAGCACCCAGGGGGGGTACACTGAAGCTTTCTTT. Translation: CASTQGGYTEAFF.

There are many counts of this clonotype. This sequence joins TRBV7-2 and TRBJ1-5; D might be TRBD1 (5 bases). CDR3 size: 15 residues. Germline values: CDR1 SGHTA, CDR2 FQGNSA. The germline V and J ends were trimmed by 2 bases and 2 bases, with 10 bases remaining between them. CDR3: CASSLQVQGNQPQHF. The CDR3 nucleotides read TGTGCCAGCAGCTTACAGGTACAGGGCAATCAGCCCCAGCATTTT.

The chain links TRBV5-1 to TRBJ2-3, with 7 bases that match TRBD1. V trimming: 4 bases; J trimming: 3 bases; junction bases outside the gene matches: 8. This CDR3 spans 15 amino acids. Germline lookup yields CDR1 SGHRS and CDR2 YFSETQ. DNA for the CDR3: TGCGCCAGCAGCCTAGGGACAGATTGGACAGATACGCAGTATTTT. Its translation: CASSLGTDWTDTQYF.

This clonotype has at least ten counts. This chain links TRBV7-2 with TRBJ2-2; D may match TRBD1 or TRBD2 (5 bases each). The CDR3 totals 16 residues. Trimming pared 5 bases from V and 3 bases from J, leaving 16 bases between. Germline assignment: CDR1 SGHTA and CDR2 FQGNSA. The CDR3 protein is CASSLQALGDTGELFF. Here the CDR3 DNA reads TGTGCCAGCAGCCTCCAAGCCCTGGGGGACACCGGGGAGCTGTTTTTT.

This clonotype was seen a handful of times. The genes are TRBV28 and TRBJ2-5; TRBD1 agrees at 7 bases. Unmatched junction bases numbered 3, after V lost 6 bases and J lost 2 bases. The CDR3 loop spans 13 amino acids. Germline V gene lookup returns CDR1 MDHEN and CDR2 SYDVKM. This CDR3 reads CASSQTGQETQYF. CDR3 DNA sequence: TGTGCCAGCAGCCAGACAGGGCAAGAGACCCAGTACTTC.

Many counts were recorded for this clonotype. The gene calls are TRBV7-8 and TRBJ1-1; TRBD1 might be the D (6 bases). Looked up from germline, CDR1 is SGHVS and CDR2 is FQNEAQ. This CDR3 is 12 amino acids long. V was trimmed by 3 bases and J by 8 bases, leaving 10 bases between them. The CDR3 DNA sequence: TGTGCCAGCAGCTTGGAGACAGGCGAAGCTTTCTTT. Translating gives CASSLETGEAFF.

This clonotype was observed a handful of times. The V and J genes are TRBV30 and TRBJ2-2; the D call may be TRBD1 or TRBD2 (5 bases each). Trimming cost V 4 bases and J 8 bases, with 26 bases left between them. Germline V gene data show CDR1 as GTSNPN and CDR2 as SVGIG (reference sequence). This CDR3 is built from 17 residues. The CDR3 region has the DNA TGTGCCTGGACGACTCCCCACCTGGGACCGACGATAGGGGAGCTGTTTTTT. The encoded protein is CAWTTPHLGPTIGELFF.

The chain carries TRBV20-1 and TRBJ1-4; the D gene is possibly TRBD1 (6 bases). The V gene lost 1 base and the J gene lost 4 bases, with 10 bases spanning the gap. There are 14 residues in the CDR3. CDR1 is DFQATT, CDR2 SNEGSKA, per germline (reference sequence). The CDR3 region is CSARATGVNEKLFF. CDR3 coding DNA: TGCAGTGCTAGAGCGACAGGCGTTAATGAAAAACTGTTTTTT.

This clonotype was seen many times. The V call is TRBV12-3 or TRBV12-4, the J call TRBJ1-5; tentatively, D is TRBD1 (5 bases). The CDR3 loop spans 15 amino acids. Trimming stripped 6 bases from V and 5 bases from J, with 17 bases between. Here the CDR3 DNA reads TGTGCCAGCAGGGCTCTGGGGGGGGGTGATCAGCCCCAGCATTTT. The encoded protein is CASRALGGGDQPQHF.

In its sample, this clonotype was seen many times. This chain joins TRBV7-2 and TRBJ1-4; D unclear. V lost 2 bases and J lost 0, with 13 bases in between. Germline loops: CDR1 SGHTA, CDR2 FQGNSA. The CDR3 is 17 residues long. CDR3 nucleotide sequence: TGTGCCAGCAGCTTAAAAAGGCTGGGTGCAACTAATGAAAAACTGTTTTTT. Protein product: CASSLKRLGATNEKLFF.

This clonotype has more than one count but fewer than ten. The V gene is TRBV4-3, the J gene TRBJ1-1; D is unresolved. V was pared by 0 bases and J by 1 base, with 15 bases between. Germline CDR1 LGHNA, CDR2 YSLEER. The CDR3 has 17 amino acids. The CDR3, as DNA: TGCGCCAGCAGCCAAGATACAGAGGGATTGACGAACACTGAAGCTTTCTTT. Amino acid sequence: CASSQDTEGLTNTEAFF.

This clonotype was recorded many times. The chain recombines TRBV7-2 with TRBJ1-3; D is perhaps TRBD1 (5 bases). Germline lookup yields CDR1 SGHTA and CDR2 FQGNSA. The length of the CDR3 is 15 residues. Trimming took off 2 bases at V and 5 bases at J, with 13 bases between the two ends. The CDR3 region has the DNA TGTGCCAGCAGCTTACAGACAGATCCTAGAAACACCATATATTTT. Amino acid sequence: CASSLQTDPRNTIYF.

The table lists this clonotype with many counts. The chain has TRBV7-2 and TRBJ2-3; TRBD2 agrees at 7 bases. The CDR3 has 14 residues. The V gene end was trimmed by 5 bases and the J gene end by 5 bases; junction bases not matched to a gene: 7. The germline V gene encodes CDR1 SGHTA and CDR2 FQGNSA. The CDR3 sequence is CASSGLGGIDTQYF. In DNA form, the CDR3 reads TGTGCCAGCAGCGGACTAGGCGGCATAGATACGCAGTATTTT.

This clonotype was counted ten times or more. This chain joins TRBV7-9 and TRBJ1-2; D is unclear. V dropped 0 bases and J dropped 5 bases, with 4 bases sitting between them. Germline values: CDR1 SEHNR, CDR2 FQNEAQ (reference sequence). CDR3 length: 12 residues. The CDR3 is CASSLASYGYTF. For the CDR3, the DNA is TGTGCCAGCAGCTTAGCGAGTTATGGCTACACCTTC.

The genes are TRBV12-3 or TRBV12-4 and TRBJ1-2; TRBD1 is a possible D gene (5 bases). The CDR3 has 15 residues. The germline V and J ends were trimmed by 6 bases and 5 bases, with 19 bases remaining between them. CDR3 bases: TGTGCCAGCAGCTCAAATTGGGCAGGGACTTATGGCTACACCTTC. Amino acid sequence: CASSSNWAGTYGYTF.

This clonotype came up many times. The V call is TRBV12-3 or TRBV12-4, the J call TRBJ1-1; D remains unclear. CDR3 size: 17 residues. With 1 base removed from V and 0 bases from J, the gap between germline ends came to 15 bases. CDR3 protein: CASSLGSTARLNTEAFF. The CDR3 coding sequence is TGTGCCAGCAGTTTAGGTTCGACCGCCCGTCTGAACACTGAAGCTTTCTTT.

The chain combines TRBV20-1 with TRBJ1-1, with no clear D. Germline-derived CDR1 and CDR2 are DFQATT and SNEGSKA (reference sequence). V lost 5 bases, J lost 1 base, and 14 bases lay in between. This CDR3 has 14 residues. CDR3 loop: CSAPSLGKNTEAFF. CDR3 nucleotides: TGCAGTGCTCCCAGCCTTGGGAAGAACACTGAAGCTTTCTTT.

The J gene is TRBJ1-4, the V gene TRBV3-1; D is unclear. Trimming pared 8 bases from V and 0 bases from J, leaving 7 bases between. Per germline, CDR1 LGHDT and CDR2 YNNKEL (reference sequence). CDR3 length equals 13 residues. In DNA, the CDR3 is TGTGCCAGCTTGGACGCAACTAATGAAAAACTGTTTTTT. Amino acid sequence: CASLDATNEKLFF.

This clonotype occurred a few times. The chain couples TRBV11-2 to TRBJ1-3; D is unclear. Germline V gene sequence: CDR1 SGHAT, CDR2 FQNNGV. V dropped 5 bases and J dropped 0 bases, with 17 bases sitting between them. The length of the CDR3 is 17 residues. The CDR3 coding sequence is TGTGCCAGCAGCCCGGAGAGGGTAATCGCCTCTGGAAACACCATATATTTT. Protein product: CASSPERVIASGNTIYF.

There are many counts of this clonotype. The rearrangement links TRBV29-1 to TRBJ2-3; D gene uncertain. V was trimmed by 6 bases and J by 5 bases, leaving 9 bases between them. The CDR3 loop spans 11 amino acids. The germline CDR1 and CDR2 sequences are SQVTM and ANQGSEA. Written as DNA, the CDR3 is TGCAGCGTCTCCAGAGGAGATACGCAGTATTTT. Protein product: CSVSRGDTQYF.

Many counts were recorded for this clonotype. The J gene is TRBJ1-2, the V gene TRBV7-3; D uncertain. The CDR3 is 14 amino acids. Germline V CDR1 and CDR2: SGHTA, FQGTGA. The V and J ends lost 5 bases and 5 bases respectively, with 15 bases between them. The CDR3 bases are TGTGCCAGCAGCCTCACAAGTGCGGGGTATGGCTACACCTTC. It encodes CASSLTSAGYGYTF.

The table lists this clonotype with a few counts. V gene TRBV20-1 combines with J gene TRBJ1-2; the D gene is possibly TRBD1 (6 bases). V lost 4 bases and J 1 base, leaving 13 bases between the germline ends. The germline CDR1 and CDR2 sequences are DFQATT and SNEGSKA (reference sequence). CDR3 length: 14 amino acids. The CDR3: CSATRQAVNYGYTF. CDR3 DNA: TGCAGTGCTACGAGACAGGCAGTTAACTATGGCTACACCTTC.

V and J are TRBV18 and TRBJ1-3; D uncertain. The germline V gene encodes CDR1 KGHSH and CDR2 LQKENI. V was pared by 5 bases and J by 4 bases, with 9 bases between. The CDR3 has 13 amino acids. The CDR3 coding sequence is TGTGCCAGCTCATCGTCCCGGGGAAACACCATATATTTT. Encoded protein: CASSSSRGNTIYF. Drawing the rest from reference TRBV18 and TRBJ1-3, the complete variable domain is NAGVMQNPRHLVRRRGQEARLRCSPMKGHSHVYWYRQLPEEGLKFMVYLQKENIIDESGMPKERFSAEFPKEGPSILRIQQVVRGDSAAYFCASSSSRGNTIYFGEGSWLTVV.